Described below is a single T cell receptor beta chain sequence and its context. In the study's own analysis: Amplified reference gene primers provided the basis for estimating nucleated cell counts. The repertoire was sequenced with immunoSEQ multiplex PCR; TCRdb's copy has only in-frame clones and lacks some. That table gives V, J and clone size, and the DNA gave D and trimming. This table holds 120,000 to 150,000 clones, approximately 90% found once. This sample is part of a study of blood T cell repertoires in COVID-19. Study background: Both acute and convalescent COVID-19 samples were obtained from the United States, Italy and Spain. The analysed material was cDNA or gDNA that came from T cells, B-cell-depleted T cells, or PBMCs.

CDR1 and CDR2 from the germline V gene are SGDLS and YYNGEE. CDR3 length equals 15 residues. V dropped 0 bases and J dropped 4; count of bases not matched to a gene: 6. The material sequenced was peripheral blood. This clonotype was obtained from a human donor in a cohort sampled during active COVID-19. The chain employs TRBV9 and TRBJ2-5, with 7 bases lining up with TRBD1. The CDR3 loop is CASSVVRGRGETQYF. The DNA for the CDR3 is TGTGCCAGCAGCGTAGTGAGGGGGCGCGGAGAGACCCAGTACTTC.